Listed below are T cell receptor beta chains from one sample, sequenced in a study of blood T cells in healthy people across ages. TCRdb redid the calling of the 5' RACE reads with MiXCR, one entry per CDR3 protein. Among fewer than 750,000 distinct CDR3 sequences listed, over 40% were seen once. Sequencing input: blood. These receptors were obtained from a woman over 75 in good health. Both conserved end residues are part of each CDR3. D genes are given only for firm matches. For some rows the clone size is stated as once, few or many, or as a class when expanded; others skip it.

cdr3_length,v_call,clone_size,j_call,d_call,cdr3_nt,cdr3_aa
15,TRBV10-3,NA,TRBJ2-6,NA,TGTGCCATCAGTGAAGGGGACCTAGGGGCCAACGTCCTGACTTTC,CAISEGDLGANVLTF
13,TRBV7-2,NA,TRBJ2-3,NA,TGTGCCAGCAGCCCCAAGTGGGGAGATACGCAGTATTTT,CASSPKWGDTQYF
15,TRBV2,many,TRBJ2-1,NA,TGTGCCAGCAGTGAAAACCTGGCCCCCTACAATGAGCAGTTCTTC,CASSENLAPYNEQFF
17,TRBV11-2,NA,TRBJ2-1,NA,TGTGCCAGCAGCTTAGGGGGTATGGAGGCAGTCTACAATGAGCAGTTCTTC,CASSLGGMEAVYNEQFF
15,TRBV9,many,TRBJ2-3,TRBD2,TGTGCCAGCAGCCCCGCTACTAGCGGGTGGGATACGCAGTATTTT,CASSPATSGWDTQYF
14,TRBV10-1,NA,TRBJ2-2,NA,TGCGCCAGCAGTAACCCTCGGGACACCGGGGAGCTGTTTTTT,CASSNPRDTGELFF
14,TRBV5-4,NA,TRBJ1-2,NA,TGTGCCAGCAGCTGGACGACAGCTAACTATGGCTACACCTTC,CASSWTTANYGYTF
12,TRBV7-2,NA,TRBJ2-1,NA,TGTGCCAGCAGCTCGCTTTACACTGAGCAGTTCTTC,CASSSLYTEQFF
19,TRBV21-1,NA,TRBJ1-3,NA,TGTGCCAGCAGCAAAGCGGGTCGCAGGGGTAGTGGATCTGGAAACACCATATATTTT,CASSKAGRRGSGSGNTIYF
14,TRBV29-1,NA,TRBJ2-2,NA,TGCAGCGCGTTGGGGAAGCTTAACACCGGGGAGCTGTTTTTT,CSALGKLNTGELFF
12,TRBV7-9,many,TRBJ2-1,NA,TGTGCCAGCAGCTTAGGGTGGAATGAGCAGTTCTTC,CASSLGWNEQFF
12,TRBV20-1,NA,TRBJ2-7,NA,TGCAGTGCTACAGACAGCTCCTACGAGCAGTACTTC,CSATDSSYEQYF
15,TRBV7-2,NA,TRBJ2-1,TRBD1,TGTGCCAGCAGCACCGGGACAGGGCAATACAATGAGCAGTTCTTC,CASSTGTGQYNEQFF
16,TRBV5-1,many,TRBJ2-5,TRBD1,TGCGCCAGCAGCCACGGACAGGGGCCCTTCGGGGAGACCCAGTACTTC,CASSHGQGPFGETQYF
14,TRBV29-1,NA,TRBJ2-1,NA,TGCAGCGTTGGGACCGGGGCCTCCGGGAATGAGCAGTTCTTC,CSVGTGASGNEQFF
15,TRBV6-6,NA,TRBJ2-4,TRBD2,TGTGCCAGCAGAACGACGGGAGGGCCGGAGAACATTCAGTACTTC,CASRTTGGPENIQYF